This T cell receptor (beta chain) derives from a study of human T cells and chemical hapten exposure. Study in general: Diphenylcyclopropenone doses were given weekly to the scalps of patients across the roughly 23-week study. Patients, predominantly female, presented with alopecia areata, totalis or universalis. It was small differences in pooled library volume that mainly caused per-sample TCR yields to vary.

CDR1 is SGHTA, CDR2 FQGTGA, per germline. The CDR3 spans 14 residues. The ends lost 4 bases at V and 8 bases at J; junction bases unmatched: 7. Regarding time point: pre-sensitization, week 0. Treatment: therapeutic diphenylcyclopropenone sensitization with weekly scalp DPC. Library preparation tagged each individual cDNA molecule with a unique molecular identifier. TCRdb ran MiXCR on the RACE reads and lists one entry per CDR3 protein. This sample yields fewer than 150,000 distinct CDR3 sequences, of which 13% are seen a single time; 2.5% to 3% belongs to the top ten. The receptor comes from a woman between 18 and 30 years old with alopecia areata. Some clones in this sample may be carry-over from other donors' samples. The sequences come from whole blood, collected in connection with sensitization to the hapten diphenylcyclopropenone (DPC). V usage is TRBV7-3 and J usage is TRBJ2-3; the match to TRBD2 covers 9 bases. For the CDR3, the DNA is TGTGCCAGCAGCTCAGCGGGGGGCTTAAGTACGCAGTATTTT. It yields the protein CASSSAGGLSTQYF.